A single sample gave rise to the 25 T cell receptor beta chains below, sequenced in a study of blood T cell repertoires in COVID-19. Libraries were prepared by immunoSEQ multiplex PCR; TCRdb keeps only in-frame clonotypes and omits some of them. The sample lists roughly 150,000 clones, under 85% occurring once. The specimen sequenced was peripheral blood. These receptors originate from a man between 65 and 85 years old who had recovered from COVID-19.

V is TRBV2 and J is TRBJ2-3; 7 bases fit TRBD2. From germline, CDR1 is SNHLY and CDR2 FYNNEI. CDR3 size: 14 residues. V lost 7 bases to trimming and J lost 0 bases; unmatched junction nucleotides: 4. CDR3 sequence reads: CASTRAGSTDTQYF. Here the CDR3 DNA reads TGTGCCAGCACCCGAGCGGGAAGCACAGATACGCAGTATTTT.

This sequence joins TRBV9 and TRBJ2-3; 12 bases match TRBD1. The CDR3 is made up of 18 amino acids. CDR1 is SGDLS and CDR2 is YYNGEE in the germline V gene. V was pared by 0 bases and J by 3 bases, with 8 bases of the junction left unmatched. CDR3 amino acids: CASSVAVGTGGWTDTQYF. The CDR3 bases are TGTGCCAGCAGCGTAGCTGTTGGGACAGGGGGCTGGACAGATACGCAGTATTTT. Full variable domain (rest looked up from reference TRBV9 and TRBJ2-3): DSGVTQTPKHLITATGQRVTLRCSPRSGDLSVYWYQQSLDQGLQFLIQYYNGEERAKGNILERFSAQQFPDLHSELNLSSLELGDSALYFCASSVAVGTGGWTDTQYFGPGTRLTVL.

This chain connects TRBV6-5 to TRBJ1-5; 8 bases line up with TRBD1. V was clipped by 4 bases and J by 7 bases; unmatched bases: 9. This CDR3 is built from 15 residues. Germline lookup yields CDR1 MNHEY and CDR2 SVGAGI. The CDR3 DNA follows: TGTGCCAGCAGTTCACAGGGGGGGGGTAGGCAGCCCCAGCATTTT. It yields the protein CASSSQGGGRQPQHF.

As for this clone: Other DNA sequences of this sample code for an identical CDR3. The V and J genes are TRBV28 and TRBJ2-6; 8 positions match TRBD1. The V segment lost 5 bases and the J segment 2 bases; nucleotides outside the gene matches: 2. CDR1 is MDHEN and CDR2 is SYDVKM in the germline V gene. CDR3 size: 15 residues. The CDR3 region is CASSPGGAGANVLTF. In DNA, the CDR3 is TGTGCCAGCAGTCCAGGGGGCGCTGGGGCCAACGTCCTGACTTTC.

V usage is TRBV25-1 and J usage is TRBJ1-4; no firm D call. The V end lost 3 bases, the J end lost 7 bases, and 12 bases lay between the germline ends. The CDR3 contains 14 residues. Germline V gives CDR1 MGHDK, CDR2 SYGVNS. The CDR3 nucleotides are TGTGCCAGCAGTGACCCAAAGCGTGTTGAAAAACTGTTTTTT. The encoded protein is CASSDPKRVEKLFF.

The V gene is TRBV5-4, the J gene TRBJ2-1, with D maybe TRBD2 (7 bases). Germline assignment: CDR1 SGHNT and CDR2 YYREEE (reference sequence). The CDR3 length is 15 residues. Trimming pared 0 bases from V and 7 bases from J, leaving 14 bases between. As DNA, the CDR3 is TGTGCCAGCAGCTTGGTGGGGAGGGGGGTTAATGAGCAGTTCTTC. The encoded protein is CASSLVGRGVNEQFF.

The chain has TRBV24-1 and TRBJ2-1, with 12 nucleotides matching TRBD2. Unmatched junction bases numbered 6, after V lost 1 base and J lost 9 bases. The CDR3 contains 16 residues. The V gene's germline CDR1 is KGHDR and CDR2 SFDVKD. CDR3 sequence reads: CATSDFAASGRAEQFF. The CDR3 DNA reads TGTGCCACCAGTGATTTCGCGGCTAGCGGGAGGGCTGAGCAGTTCTTC.

This clone is a singleton in its sample. The chain combines TRBV20-1 with TRBJ1-5; D possibly corresponds to TRBD1 (5 bases). CDR1 and CDR2 from the germline V gene are DFQATT and SNEGSKA (reference sequence). Trimming stripped 4 bases from V and 15 bases from J, with 16 bases between. This CDR3 is 11 amino acids long. Here the CDR3 reads CSATTGTERHF. CDR3 coding DNA: TGCAGTGCTACAACCGGGACTGAAAGGCATTTT.

V usage is TRBV5-4 and J usage is TRBJ2-3, with D hard to call. This CDR3 is 14 amino acids long. Trimming cost V 1 base and J 4 bases, with 10 bases left between them. Germline-derived CDR1 and CDR2 are SGHNT and YYREEE (reference sequence). This chain's CDR3 is CASSLNLVPDTQYF. The CDR3 DNA sequence: TGTGCCAGCAGCTTGAATTTAGTGCCAGATACGCAGTATTTT.

This chain links TRBV28 with TRBJ1-3; D unresolved. The CDR3 runs to 16 residues. Germline loops: CDR1 MDHEN, CDR2 SYDVKM. V was cut by 1 base and J by 0 bases, with 10 bases left in between. The CDR3 protein is CASSLLPGSSGNTIYF. The DNA for the CDR3 is TGTGCCAGCAGTTTATTGCCAGGCAGCTCTGGAAACACCATATATTTT.

The V and J genes are TRBV27 and TRBJ2-3, with 8 bases identical to TRBD2. Trimming at V came to 2 bases and at J to 3 bases, leaving 4 bases not matched to a gene. Looked up from germline, CDR1 is MNHEY and CDR2 is SMNVEV (reference sequence). The length of the CDR3 is 15 residues. CDR3 bases: TGTGCCAGCAGTTTACAGCGGGAGAGTACAGATACGCAGTATTTT. It yields the protein CASSLQRESTDTQYF.

J is TRBJ2-1 and V is TRBV10-2; 9 nucleotides align to TRBD1. Losses at the gene ends were 4 bases for V and 7 bases for J; bases not matched to a gene: 8. Germline-derived CDR1 and CDR2 are WSHSY and SAAADI. The CDR3 totals 15 residues. The CDR3 sequence is CASSGFRDRENEQFF. DNA for the CDR3: TGCGCCAGCAGTGGGTTTCGGGACAGGGAGAATGAGCAGTTCTTC.

The V and J genes are TRBV11-1 and TRBJ2-5; D is possibly TRBD2 (5 bases). CDR1 is SGHAT and CDR2 is FQDESV in the germline V gene (reference sequence). Between the trimmed V and J ends, which lost 5 bases and 4 bases, there was a span of 11 bases. The CDR3 is 13 residues long. Written as DNA, the CDR3 is TGTGCCAGCAGCCCGGGAAACTTAGAGACCCAGTACTTC. Translation gives CASSPGNLETQYF.

This chain joins TRBV28 and TRBJ2-6, with 9 bases that match TRBD1. Germline CDR1 MDHEN, CDR2 SYDVKM. V was clipped by 1 base and J by 0 bases; unmatched bases: 7. This CDR3 region has 19 residues. The CDR3 region is CASSLLGTGIISGANVLTF. CDR3 DNA: TGTGCCAGCAGTTTATTAGGGACAGGGATTATCTCTGGGGCCAACGTCCTGACTTTC.

V is TRBV3-1 (or the pseudogene TRBV3-2) and J is TRBJ2-7; a weak D match, TRBD2 (5 bases). The CDR3 extends over 13 amino acids. Trimming removed 0 bases at V and 7 bases at J, with 10 bases between. CDR1 and CDR2 (germline): LGHDT, YNNKEL (reference sequence). The CDR3 bases are TGTGCCAGCAGCCAAGATCGGGGTCGGGAGCAGTACTTC. Protein product: CASSQDRGREQYF.

On this clone itself: The same CDR3 arises from other DNA sequences in this sample as well. Here the CDR3 DNA reads TGTGCCAGCCGGGATACAAGCTCCTACGAGCAGTACTTC. It encodes CASRDTSSYEQYF. V and J are TRBV12-3 or TRBV12-4 and TRBJ2-7; D may be TRBD2 (5 bases). V was clipped by 8 bases and J by 0 bases, with 11 bases between them. The CDR3 loop spans 13 amino acids.

The CDR3 sequence is CASSLGLAGVNEQFF. The CDR3 DNA reads as TGTGCCAGCAGCTTGGGACTAGCGGGAGTCAATGAGCAGTTCTTC. This rearrangement joins TRBV7-3 to TRBJ2-1; 14 nucleotides align to TRBD2. Germline V gene data show CDR1 as SGHTA and CDR2 as FQGTGA. The CDR3 covers 15 residues. V lost 3 bases to trimming and J lost 6 bases; unmatched junction nucleotides: 1.

The V call is TRBV7-9, the J call TRBJ1-1, with D hard to call. The ends were cut back, 5 bases at V and 1 base at J, with 8 bases in the middle. Germline CDR1 and CDR2: SEHNR and FQNEAQ (reference sequence). The CDR3 length is 13 residues. The CDR3, as DNA: TGTGCCAGCAGCACTCAGGCGAACACTGAAGCTTTCTTT. Its protein product is CASSTQANTEAFF.

The CDR3: CAWSVLAGVEFF. The CDR3 DNA reads TGTGCCTGGAGTGTATTAGCGGGAGTCGAGTTCTTC. The V and J genes are TRBV30 and TRBJ2-1; 9 nucleotides align to TRBD2. The CDR3 totals 12 residues. Germline V gene data show CDR1 as GTSNPN and CDR2 as SVGIG (reference sequence). The ends lost 0 bases at V and 14 bases at J; junction bases unmatched: 5.

The chain recombines TRBV3-1 (or the pseudogene TRBV3-2) with TRBJ1-4; TRBD1 matches 8 bases. The CDR3 length is 17 residues. Germline CDR1 and CDR2: LGHDT and YNNKEL (reference sequence). Trimming at V came to 0 bases and at J to 9 bases, leaving 12 bases not matched to a gene. In DNA, the CDR3 is TGTGCCAGCAGCCAAGAAAGGACAGGGTACCAAATTAAAAAACTGTTTTTT. Its translation: CASSQERTGYQIKKLFF.

J is TRBJ2-1 and V is TRBV5-8, with TRBD2 matching over 12 bases. CDR1 is SGHTS and CDR2 is YDEGEE in the germline V gene. The CDR3 extends over 16 amino acids. The V segment lost 4 bases and the J segment 3 bases; nucleotides outside the gene matches: 5. The CDR3 sequence is CASSHRLAGVYNEQFF. The CDR3 DNA reads as TGTGCCAGCAGCCACAGACTAGCGGGAGTCTACAATGAGCAGTTCTTC.

V gene TRBV6-6 combines with J gene TRBJ2-2, with 9 positions matching TRBD1. Germline V gene sequence: CDR1 MNHNY, CDR2 SVGAGI (reference sequence). With V trimmed by 7 bases and J by 4 bases, 7 bases remained unmatched. The length of the CDR3 is 15 residues. The CDR3 sequence is CASNQQGASTGELFF. Here the CDR3 DNA reads TGTGCCAGCAACCAACAGGGGGCCAGCACCGGGGAGCTGTTTTTT.

The J gene is TRBJ1-2, the V gene TRBV3-1 (or the pseudogene TRBV3-2), with D perhaps TRBD1 (5 bases). Germline V gene data show CDR1 as LGHDT and CDR2 as YNNKEL (reference sequence). CDR3 length: 16 amino acids. V lost 0 bases to trimming and J lost 5 bases, with 16 bases between them. This CDR3 is CASSQEYRSGGYGYTF. The CDR3, as DNA: TGTGCCAGCAGCCAAGAATACCGCTCGGGGGGGTATGGCTACACCTTC.

CDR3 DNA sequence: TGTGCCAGCATTCGGGACAGGGGACATTCACCCCTCCACTTT. Translation: CASIRDRGHSPLHF. The chain couples TRBV28 to TRBJ1-6, with 10 nucleotides matching TRBD1. V trimming: 7 bases; J trimming: 8 bases; junction bases outside the gene matches: 5. The germline gives CDR1 MDHEN, CDR2 SYDVKM. The CDR3 totals 14 residues. Supplemented by reference TRBV28 and TRBJ1-6, the full variable domain reads DVKVTQSSRYLVKRTGEKVFLECVQDMDHENMFWYRQDPGLGLRLIYFSYDVKMKEKGDIPEGYSVSREKKERFSLILESASTNQTSMYLCASIRDRGHSPLHFGNGTRLTVT.

This clone came up once. The J gene is TRBJ2-1, the V gene TRBV27; 8 nucleotides match TRBD1. After removal of 7 bases from V and 7 bases from J, the junction contained 6 bases not matched to a gene. The germline CDR1 and CDR2 sequences are MNHEY and SMNVEV (reference sequence). The CDR3 sequence is 13 residues long. CDR3 sequence: CASTGGQRNEQFF. The CDR3 nucleotides are TGTGCCAGCACAGGGGGCCAAAGAAATGAGCAGTTCTTC.